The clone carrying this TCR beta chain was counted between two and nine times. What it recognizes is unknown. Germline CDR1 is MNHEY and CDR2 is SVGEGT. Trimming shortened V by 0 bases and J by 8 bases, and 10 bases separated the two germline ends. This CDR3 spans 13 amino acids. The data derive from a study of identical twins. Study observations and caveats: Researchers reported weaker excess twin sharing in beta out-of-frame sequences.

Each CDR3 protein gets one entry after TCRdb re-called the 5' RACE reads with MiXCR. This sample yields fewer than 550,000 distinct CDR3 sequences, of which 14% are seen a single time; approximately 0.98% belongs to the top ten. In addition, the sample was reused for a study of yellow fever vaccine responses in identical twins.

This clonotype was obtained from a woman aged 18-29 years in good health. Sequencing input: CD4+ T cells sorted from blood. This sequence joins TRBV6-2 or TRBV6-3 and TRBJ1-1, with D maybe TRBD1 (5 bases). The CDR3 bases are TGTGCCAGCAGTTACTCGATGGGGCAAGAAGCTTTCTTT. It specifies CASSYSMGQEAFF.